These 27 T cell receptor beta chains share one sample of origin, sequenced in a study of blood T cell repertoires in COVID-19. Generated by immunoSEQ multiplex PCR, the TCRdb table keeps only in-frame clones and is missing some. The sample gives some 76,000 clones, about 85% of which show up once; around 13% is in the top ten. The sample taken for sequencing was peripheral blood. All receptors derive from a man aged 50 or older with COVID-19, enrolled during active disease.

The genes are TRBV18 and TRBJ2-1, with 7 positions matching TRBD2. Germline loops: CDR1 KGHSH, CDR2 LQKENI. V lost 6 bases to trimming and J lost 5 bases; unmatched junction nucleotides: 10. This CDR3 has 15 amino acids. The DNA for the CDR3 is TGTGCCAGCTCGTTCGGTCCGGGACTACACAATGAGCAGTTCTTC. Its translation: CASSFGPGLHNEQFF.

The rearrangement joins TRBV11-2 to TRBJ1-4; possibly TRBD1 for D (6 bases). Germline V CDR1 and CDR2: SGHAT, FQNNGV. CDR3 length: 14 residues. V was cut by 4 bases and J by 3 bases, with 9 bases left in between. CDR3 bases: TGTGCCAGCAGCTCGACAGGATCTAATGAAAAACTGTTTTTT. Amino acids: CASSSTGSNEKLFF.

The count of this clone is one. The genes are TRBV28 and TRBJ1-5; D unclear. The CDR3 spans 14 residues. Germline CDR1 is MDHEN and CDR2 is SYDVKM. V was shortened by 7 bases and J by 1 base, with 11 bases between the two germline ends. CDR3 region: CASKTPGSNQPQHF. CDR3 coding DNA: TGTGCCAGCAAGACTCCGGGGAGCAATCAGCCCCAGCATTTT.

This chain connects TRBV30 to TRBJ1-4; D is undetermined. CDR3 length equals 12 residues. V was pared by 2 bases and J by 13 bases, with 14 bases between. The germline V gene has CDR1 GTSNPN and CDR2 SVGIG (reference sequence). In DNA, the CDR3 is TGTGCCTGGAGTCCCGGAGTGGTTAGACTGTTTTTT. This codes for CAWSPGVVRLFF.

This clone has only a few counts. The CDR3 reads CASSWRAGANVLTF. The CDR3 DNA is TGTGCCAGCAGCTGGAGGGCTGGGGCCAACGTCCTGACTTTC. The V and J genes are TRBV7-9 and TRBJ2-6, with a weak D call TRBD2 (6 bases). The V gene's germline CDR1 is SEHNR and CDR2 FQNEAQ (reference sequence). The CDR3 sequence is 14 residues long. V was trimmed by 4 bases and J by 2 bases, leaving 6 bases between them.

The chain links TRBV4-1 to TRBJ2-1, with D maybe TRBD2 (7 bases). Germline values: CDR1 MGHRA, CDR2 YSYEKL. There are 19 residues in the CDR3. The V end was cut by 1 base, the J end by 4 bases, with 23 bases between. The CDR3 sequence is CASSQGRGRQGRVYNEQFF. CDR3 in DNA: TGCGCCAGCAGCCAAGGGAGAGGTCGTCAGGGGAGGGTATACAATGAGCAGTTCTTC.

This rearrangement joins TRBV25-1 to TRBJ2-5; D gene unclear. The CDR3 has 16 residues. CDR1 and CDR2 from the germline V gene are MGHDK and SYGVNS. Trimming pared 5 bases from V and 1 base from J, leaving 17 bases between. This CDR3 reads CASSPVTRHPQETQYF. The CDR3 coding sequence is TGTGCCAGCAGTCCCGTAACCAGACACCCCCAAGAGACCCAGTACTTC.

The genes are TRBV19 and TRBJ2-3; possibly TRBD2 for D (6 bases). Germline V CDR1 and CDR2: LNHDA, SQIVND (reference sequence). V lost 10 bases and J 7 bases, leaving 21 bases between the germline ends. The CDR3 loop spans 14 amino acids. CDR3 in amino acids: CATGRAGSTNTQYF. The DNA for the CDR3 is TGTGCCACCGGCCGAGCCGGGAGTACAAATACGCAGTATTTT.

This clone was found a few times. J is TRBJ1-1 and V is TRBV28; no clear D gene. This CDR3 comprises 11 residues. V was clipped by 7 bases and J by 5 bases, with 8 bases between them. CDR1 and CDR2 from the germline V gene are MDHEN and SYDVKM. The CDR3 loop reads CASTRSTEAFF. The CDR3 DNA reads as TGTGCCAGCACCAGAAGTACTGAAGCTTTCTTT. The full variable domain, with the rest looked up from reference TRBV28 and TRBJ1-1, is DVKVTQSSRYLVKRTGEKVFLECVQDMDHENMFWYRQDPGLGLRLIYFSYDVKMKEKGDIPEGYSVSREKKERFSLILESASTNQTSMYLCASTRSTEAFFGQGTRLTVV.

The rearrangement links TRBV4-3 to TRBJ1-4; 7 bases agree with TRBD1. Trimming removed 1 base from V and 5 bases from J; junction bases left unmatched: 7. The CDR3 spans 16 residues. In germline, CDR1 is LGHNA, CDR2 YSLEER. The CDR3 DNA is TGCGCCAGCAGCCAAGGAACCGGGACAGACAATGAAAAACTGTTTTTT. Encoded protein: CASSQGTGTDNEKLFF.

V gene TRBV5-5 combines with J gene TRBJ2-1; no clear D. This CDR3 is built from 15 residues. Germline values: CDR1 SGHKS, CDR2 YYEKEE (reference sequence). Deletions cut 1 base from V and 0 bases from J, with 8 bases between. CDR3: CASSLTESSYNEQFF. In DNA form, the CDR3 reads TGTGCCAGCAGCTTGACAGAGAGCTCCTACAATGAGCAGTTCTTC.

The chain joins TRBV28 to TRBJ2-7; 8 bases are shared with TRBD2. The germline V gene has CDR1 MDHEN and CDR2 SYDVKM. The CDR3 is 12 residues long. V was pared by 8 bases and J by 5 bases, with 5 bases of the junction left unmatched. CDR3 amino acids: CASQRERNEQYF. The CDR3 nucleotides are TGTGCCAGCCAGCGGGAGCGGAACGAGCAGTACTTC.

The V and J genes are TRBV29-1 and TRBJ2-2, with a possible D match to TRBD1 (7 bases). The CDR3 covers 14 residues. Germline CDR1 reads SQVTM; CDR2 reads ANQGSEA. V lost 6 bases and J lost 4, with 15 bases in between. The CDR3 loop reads CSVGTVGGTGELFF. For the CDR3, the DNA is TGCAGCGTCGGGACAGTCGGGGGCACCGGGGAGCTGTTTTTT.

The table lists this clone with a count of one. The chain is built from TRBV5-1 and TRBJ2-3; TRBD1 matches 8 bases. CDR1 and CDR2 (germline): SGHRS, YFSETQ. The CDR3 consists of 14 residues. V dropped 5 bases and J dropped 6; count of bases not matched to a gene: 8. CDR3 DNA sequence: TGCGCCAGCAGAATACAGGGGGTTTCGGATACGCAGTATTTT. Translating gives CASRIQGVSDTQYF.

The J gene is TRBJ2-5, the V gene TRBV4-2, with a possible D match to TRBD2 (5 bases). Germline V gene lookup returns CDR1 LGHNA and CDR2 YNFKEQ. Trimming left V 4 bases short and J 6 bases short, with 12 bases between. The CDR3 is 13 amino acids. The DNA for the CDR3 is TGTGCCAGCAGCCCAGGAGGCCGAAAGACCCAGTACTTC. This sequence encodes CASSPGGRKTQYF.

V usage is TRBV13 and J usage is TRBJ2-7; 8 nucleotides line up with TRBD2. The ends lost 5 bases at V and 5 bases at J; junction bases unmatched: 11. The V gene's germline CDR1 is PRHDT and CDR2 FYEKMQ (reference sequence). CDR3 length equals 15 residues. DNA for the CDR3: TGTGCCAGCAGCAGGGACGGACTAGCCCCCCACGAGCAGTACTTC. Its protein is CASSRDGLAPHEQYF.

CDR3: CASSLATGGLEQFF. Written as DNA, the CDR3 is TGTGCCAGCAGCCTGGCGACAGGGGGCCTCGAGCAGTTCTTC. The chain carries TRBV7-2 and TRBJ2-1; 10 bases are a match to TRBD1. Germline loops: CDR1 SGHTA, CDR2 FQGNSA. V gave up 5 bases and J gave up 10 bases; unmatched junction bases: 8. This CDR3 comprises 14 residues.

The chain has TRBV5-1 and TRBJ2-3; D not certain. Trimming removed 0 bases at V and 9 bases at J, with 8 bases between. Germline lookup yields CDR1 SGHRS and CDR2 YFSETQ. This CDR3 contains 12 residues. The chain's CDR3 is CASSLAGFTQYF. In nucleotides, the CDR3 is TGCGCCAGCAGCTTGGCCGGGTTCACGCAGTATTTT.

V gene TRBV11-2 combines with J gene TRBJ1-2, with D possibly matching TRBD1 (5 bases). V was cut by 1 base and J by 4 bases, with 16 bases left in between. The germline CDR1 and CDR2 sequences are SGHAT and FQNNGV. There are 16 residues in the CDR3. CDR3 sequence reads: CASSLAGGRVSYGYTF. DNA for the CDR3: TGTGCCAGCAGCTTAGCTGGTGGCAGGGTGAGCTATGGCTACACCTTC.

The V and J genes are TRBV7-3 and TRBJ1-6; TRBD1 aligns across 8 bases. The CDR3 totals 15 residues. Germline CDR1 is SGHTA and CDR2 is FQGTGA. After removal of 5 bases from V and 8 bases from J, the junction contained 8 bases not matched to a gene. The CDR3 is CASSGQGAGYSPLHF. CDR3 nucleotides: TGTGCCAGCAGCGGACAGGGCGCCGGATATTCACCCCTCCACTTT.

This clone has a handful of counts. V and J are TRBV5-4 and TRBJ2-2, with D tentatively TRBD2 (5 bases). Germline lookup yields CDR1 SGHNT and CDR2 YYREEE (reference sequence). CDR3 length: 14 residues. Trimming left V 4 bases short and J 1 base short, with 8 bases between. The CDR3 is CASSPRENTGELFF. The CDR3 DNA reads as TGTGCCAGCAGCCCCCGGGAGAACACCGGGGAGCTGTTTTTT. Using reference TRBV5-4 and TRBJ2-2 for the parts outside the CDR3, the full variable domain is ETGVTQSPTHLIKTRGQQVTLRCSSQSGHNTVSWYQQALGQGPQFIFQYYREEENGRGNFPPRFSGLQFPNYSSELNVNALELDDSALYLCASSPRENTGELFFGEGSRLTVL.

The V and J genes are TRBV11-3 and TRBJ2-5; D is unresolved. Germline V gene lookup returns CDR1 SGHNT and CDR2 YENEEA. This CDR3 contains 13 residues. V shed 3 bases and J shed 3 bases, with 8 bases lying between them. This CDR3 reads CASSLVTEETQYF. The CDR3 bases are TGTGCCAGCAGCTTGGTAACGGAAGAGACCCAGTACTTC.

The chain uses TRBV29-1 and TRBJ2-2; unclear D gene. CDR1 and CDR2 (germline): SQVTM, ANQGSEA. V was cut by 0 bases and J by 2 bases, with 4 bases left in between. The CDR3 extends over 13 amino acids. The CDR3 DNA is TGCAGCGTTGAAGACAGTAACACCGGGGAGCTGTTTTTT. This codes for CSVEDSNTGELFF.

The V gene is TRBV5-6, the J gene TRBJ2-3, with TRBD2 matching 14 bases. The trim removed 4 bases at V and 0 bases at J, leaving 4 bases unmatched. The germline CDR1 and CDR2 sequences are SGHDT and YYEEEE. The CDR3 is 17 amino acids. The CDR3 DNA reads as TGTGCCAGCAGCGTCCGACTAGCGGGAGGGAGCACAGATACGCAGTATTTT. It translates to CASSVRLAGGSTDTQYF. Full variable domain (rest looked up from reference TRBV5-6 and TRBJ2-3): DAGVTQSPTHLIKTRGQQVTLRCSPKSGHDTVSWYQQALGQGPQFIFQYYEEEERQRGNFPDRFSGHQFPNYSSELNVNALLLGDSALYLCASSVRLAGGSTDTQYFGPGTRLTVL.

This clone was detected only once. The V and J genes are TRBV4-1 and TRBJ2-7; 8 nucleotides match TRBD1. V lost 4 bases, J lost 2 bases, and 7 bases stayed unmatched. This CDR3 has 15 residues. The V gene's germline CDR1 is MGHRA and CDR2 YSYEKL. The CDR3 sequence is CASSLSGQGTYEQYF. DNA for the CDR3: TGCGCCAGCAGCCTCTCTGGACAGGGAACCTACGAGCAGTACTTC.

The V gene is TRBV30, the J gene TRBJ1-5; 7 positions match TRBD1. The CDR3 contains 13 residues. The germline V gene encodes CDR1 GTSNPN and CDR2 SVGIG (reference sequence). J gave up 4 bases and V 5 bases, and 5 bases lay outside the gene matches. The DNA for the CDR3 is TGTGCCTGGGCCGGGACAGAAAATCAGCCCCAGCATTTT. Translated: CAWAGTENQPQHF.

This clone was recorded many times. Other DNA sequences from this sample encode an identical CDR3 as well. The chain employs TRBV6-6 and TRBJ2-1; 11 bases line up with TRBD2. Unmatched junction bases numbered 4, after V lost 4 bases and J lost 8 bases. Germline V lookup: CDR1 MNHNY, CDR2 SVGAGI (reference sequence). CDR3 length equals 14 residues. The CDR3: CASSWTSGSHEQFF. The CDR3 region has the DNA TGTGCCAGCAGTTGGACTAGCGGGTCTCATGAGCAGTTCTTC.